The 22 T cell receptor beta chains below were found in one sample sequenced in a study of Japanese encephalitis immunity and Zika vaccine responses. TCRdb called the 5' RACE reads again in MiXCR, with one record for every CDR3 protein. Of a few hundred distinct CDR3 sequences listed, under 3% are singletons. Peptide pools at 0.95 to 1 ug/mL each stimulated CFSE-labeled PBMCs over a roughly 6-day culture. The sort collected unfixed, live, CD56-CD19-CD16-CD3+CD4+ CFSE-low proliferating CD4 T cells. The source material was antigen-activated CD4+ T cells from blood, cultured, sampled during a Zika inactivated vaccine study. These receptors were obtained from an adult man who received an inactivated Zika virus vaccine.

In this sample, this clonotype is hyperexpanded. The gene calls are TRBV5-1 and TRBJ2-6, with unresolved D. The CDR3 is 17 residues long. V was clipped by 3 bases and J by 0 bases, with 13 bases between them. In germline, CDR1 is SGHRS, CDR2 YFSETQ. The CDR3 DNA reads as TGCGCCAGCAGCTCGGCCCCAGGAGCCTCTGGGGCCAACGTCCTGACTTTC. This codes for CASSSAPGASGANVLTF.

By its share, this clonotype is medium-sized (0.01 to 0.1%). This chain's CDR3 is CASSLARFQLWKTGELFF. CDR3 DNA sequence: TGTGCCAGCAGCTTAGCGCGATTCCAGTTATGGAAAACCGGGGAGCTGTTTTTT. This chain connects TRBV7-9 to TRBJ2-2; D unresolved. Trimming took 0 bases from V and 5 from J, leaving 19 bases between them. Looked up from germline, CDR1 is SEHNR and CDR2 is FQNEAQ (reference sequence). CDR3 length: 18 amino acids.

This clonotype is termed medium-sized. The chain carries TRBV18 and TRBJ1-2, with 8 positions matching TRBD1. J gave up 1 base and V 5 bases, and 6 bases lay outside the gene matches. The germline V gene encodes CDR1 KGHSH and CDR2 LQKENI. The CDR3 is 15 residues long. The CDR3 bases are TGTGCCAGCTCAGAGGGGACAGGACTTAACTATGGCTACACCTTC. This sequence encodes CASSEGTGLNYGYTF.

This clonotype is deemed medium-sized. V is TRBV2 and J is TRBJ2-3, with unresolved D. The germline V gene encodes CDR1 SNHLY and CDR2 FYNNEI. V was clipped by 7 bases and J by 2 bases, with 10 bases between them. CDR3 size: 13 residues. CDR3 in amino acids: CASNPTFTDTQYF. The CDR3 nucleotides are TGTGCCAGCAACCCAACCTTCACAGATACGCAGTATTTT.

This clonotype is judged large. V and J are TRBV9 and TRBJ2-7; D is unresolved. The germline V gene encodes CDR1 SGDLS and CDR2 YYNGEE. V was shortened by 7 bases and J by 1 base, with 9 bases between the two germline ends. The CDR3 runs 12 residues. CDR3: CASSSASYEQYF. As DNA, the CDR3 is TGTGCCAGCTCCAGCGCTTCCTACGAGCAGTACTTC. The whole variable domain, filled in from reference TRBV9 and TRBJ2-7, reads DSGVTQTPKHLITATGQRVTLRCSPRSGDLSVYWYQQSLDQGLQFLIQYYNGEERAKGNILERFSAQQFPDLHSELNLSSLELGDSALYFCASSSASYEQYFGPGTRLTVT.

By sample share, this clonotype is large. The J gene is TRBJ1-1, the V gene TRBV30; D not certain. CDR3 length equals 12 residues. Germline V gene sequence: CDR1 GTSNPN, CDR2 SVGIG (reference sequence). The V end lost 2 bases, the J end lost 1 base, and 5 bases lay between the germline ends. CDR3 residues: CAWSPQNTEAFF. The CDR3 DNA sequence: TGTGCCTGGAGTCCCCAGAACACTGAAGCTTTCTTT.

By sample share, this clonotype is large. The chain has TRBV5-1 and TRBJ1-1, with 8 bases fitting TRBD1. This CDR3 region has 15 residues. V was clipped by 0 bases and J by 7 bases; unmatched bases: 8. The germline gives CDR1 SGHRS, CDR2 YFSETQ. CDR3 bases: TGCGCCAGCAGCTTGGCCCCAGGGGGCGCGGGTGAAGCTTTCTTT. Translation: CASSLAPGGAGEAFF.

Judged by abundance, this clonotype is large (0.1 to 1%). As DNA, the CDR3 is TGCGCCAGCAGCTTTGGTACAGGGACTAGCTCCTACAATGAGCAGTTCTTC. This codes for CASSFGTGTSSYNEQFF. V is TRBV5-1 and J is TRBJ2-1; 8 nucleotides agree with TRBD2. The CDR3 totals 17 residues. Germline CDR1 and CDR2: SGHRS and YFSETQ. With 2 bases clipped from V and 0 bases from J, the junction kept 7 bases outside the gene matches.

This clonotype was picked up a small number of times. This rearrangement joins TRBV6-5 to TRBJ2-2; D is unresolved. CDR1 and CDR2 (germline): MNHEY, SVGAGI. CDR3 length: 15 amino acids. V was clipped by 1 base and J by 1 base, with 7 bases between them. The DNA of the CDR3 is TGTGCCAGCAGTTACTGGGGTCAGAACACCGGGGAGCTGTTTTTT. It codes for CASSYWGQNTGELFF.

By share, this clonotype counts as medium-sized. CDR3 sequence reads: CASSLVLAGGRETQYF. The CDR3 DNA reads as TGTGCCAGCAGCTTAGTACTAGCGGGGGGGCGAGAGACCCAGTACTTC. The gene calls are TRBV11-2 and TRBJ2-5; 13 bases map to TRBD2. CDR3 length: 16 residues. V was clipped by 1 base and J by 4 bases; unmatched bases: 3. Germline CDR1 SGHAT, CDR2 FQNNGV.

CDR3 nucleotides: TGTGCCAGCAGTTTTACAGGGGACCAGCCCCAGCATTTT. This translates into CASSFTGDQPQHF. V gene TRBV28 combines with J gene TRBJ1-5, with 7 bases fitting TRBD1. This CDR3 has 13 amino acids. CDR1 is MDHEN, CDR2 SYDVKM, per germline. Germline trimming cut 3 bases from V and 7 bases from J; bases unmatched to any gene: 3.

A few counts support this clonotype. The gene calls are TRBV5-4 and TRBJ1-4; 7 bases are shared with TRBD1. The CDR3 is 17 amino acids. The junction had 8 bases not matched to a gene; V was cut back by 3 bases and J by 0 bases. Germline V gene lookup returns CDR1 SGHNT and CDR2 YYREEE (reference sequence). The CDR3 sequence: CASSSGQNIATNEKLFF. CDR3 sequence (DNA): TGTGCCAGCAGCTCGGGACAGAATATCGCAACTAATGAAAAACTGTTTTTT.

This clonotype is large (0.1 to 1%) within its sample. The CDR3 coding sequence is TGCAGTGCCCGAGACCCCAATTGGGGAACAGATACGCAGTATTTT. This sequence encodes CSARDPNWGTDTQYF. V is TRBV20-1 and J is TRBJ2-3; D call uncertain. V was shortened by 6 bases and J by 3 bases, with 19 bases between the two germline ends. Germline assignment: CDR1 DFQATT and CDR2 SNEGSKA (reference sequence). This CDR3 contains 15 residues.

This clonotype rates as large. V and J are TRBV10-3 and TRBJ2-7, with a tentative D call TRBD1 (5 bases). Germline V gives CDR1 ENHRY, CDR2 SYGVKD. V lost 3 bases and J lost 2, with 8 bases in between. There are 13 residues in the CDR3. The CDR3 nucleotides read TGTGCCATCAGTGAAGGGGTCACCTACGAGCAGTACTTC. Protein product: CAISEGVTYEQYF.

By sample share, this clonotype is medium-sized (0.01 to 0.1%). The chain is built from TRBV6-1 and TRBJ2-5; D possibly uses TRBD1 or TRBD2 (6 bases each). Trimming took 4 bases from V and 0 from J, leaving 15 bases between them. CDR3 length: 16 amino acids. Germline CDR1 MNHNS, CDR2 SASEGT. CDR3 nucleotides: TGTGCCAGCAGTGTGGGGGGACACGGGGACCAAGAGACCCAGTACTTC. It yields the protein CASSVGGHGDQETQYF.

In its sample, this clonotype is large (0.1 to 1%). The chain couples TRBV6-5 to TRBJ1-1; D unclear. The CDR3 is 13 residues long. V lost 3 bases to trimming and J lost 0 bases, with 5 bases between them. Germline V CDR1 and CDR2: MNHEY, SVGAGI. CDR3 DNA: TGTGCCAGCAGTTATAACATGAACACTGAAGCTTTCTTT. Amino acid sequence: CASSYNMNTEAFF.

By share, this clonotype counts as large. V is TRBV2 and J is TRBJ1-2, with 8 nucleotides matching TRBD1. Per germline, CDR1 SNHLY and CDR2 FYNNEI. Unmatched junction bases numbered 2, after V lost 3 bases and J lost 5 bases. The CDR3 length is 13 residues. CDR3 sequence reads: CASSERQGYGYTF. CDR3 nucleotides: TGTGCCAGCAGTGAGAGACAGGGGTATGGCTACACCTTC.

This clonotype is deemed large. This chain connects TRBV12-3 or TRBV12-4 to TRBJ1-2; D is uncertain. The CDR3 is 12 residues long. Trimming cost V 3 bases and J 0 bases, with 2 bases left between them. CDR3 loop: CASSFSNYGYTF. CDR3 DNA sequence: TGTGCCAGCAGTTTTTCTAACTATGGCTACACCTTC.

By sample fraction, this clonotype is large. V and J are TRBV12-3 or TRBV12-4 and TRBJ2-3, with D uncertain. The V end was cut by 3 bases, the J end by 4 bases, with 5 bases between. The CDR3 spans 12 residues. In DNA form, the CDR3 reads TGTGCCAGCAGTTTCGGGTCAGATACGCAGTATTTT. Translation: CASSFGSDTQYF.

This clonotype is deemed medium-sized. V and J are TRBV12-3 or TRBV12-4 and TRBJ2-4; 10 bases align to TRBD2. The CDR3 totals 17 residues. Trimming removed 5 bases from V and 0 bases from J; junction bases left unmatched: 7. CDR3 sequence reads: CASSPSGGPLAKNIQYF. CDR3 in DNA: TGTGCCAGCAGTCCTAGCGGGGGACCCCTAGCCAAAAACATTCAGTACTTC.

In its sample, this clonotype ranks as hyperexpanded. J is TRBJ2-1 and V is TRBV11-2; 13 bases fit TRBD2. This CDR3 has 17 residues. The V gene's germline CDR1 is SGHAT and CDR2 FQNNGV. V gave up 4 bases and J gave up 0 bases; unmatched junction bases: 3. CDR3 sequence: CASSSGLAGYSYNEQFF. The CDR3 nucleotides are TGTGCCAGCAGCTCGGGACTAGCGGGGTACTCCTACAATGAGCAGTTCTTC. Full variable domain (missing parts from reference TRBV11-2 and TRBJ2-1): EAGVAQSPRYKIIEKRQSVAFWCNPISGHATLYWYQQILGQGPKLLIQFQNNGVVDDSQLPKDRFSAERLKGVDSTLKIQPAKLEDSAVYLCASSSGLAGYSYNEQFFGPGTRLTVL.

Relative to its sample, this clonotype is large (0.1 to 1%). This chain uses TRBV7-2 with TRBJ1-1; D unclear. Germline CDR1 SGHTA, CDR2 FQGNSA. The CDR3 has 13 residues. The V and J ends lost 1 base and 3 bases respectively, with 6 bases between them. CDR3 loop: CASSLVLDTEAFF. DNA of the CDR3: TGTGCCAGCAGCTTAGTTCTGGACACTGAAGCTTTCTTT.